These T cell receptor beta chains were read from a single sample in a study of T cell changes during pregnancy in multiple sclerosis. Data came from immunoSEQ multiplex PCR; TCRdb stores just in-frame clones and leaves some out. The repertoire includes roughly 100,000 clones, roughly 89% of them detected once, and 1.5% to 2% sits in the top ten. The starting material was peripheral blood, obtained after pregnancy. These receptors all stem from a female donor in good health, enrolled as a control in a pregnancy study. CDR3s include the opening cysteine and the closing phenylalanine or tryptophan. Each record gives: clone size, V gene, D gene, J gene, CDR3 DNA, CDR3 protein. The D gene is left open where the match is weak. The size field is filled for only some rows; it gives once, few, many or a size class.

once	TRBV5-5	TRBD1	TRBJ1-3	TGTGCCAGCAGCGGACAGGGCCCTGGAAACACCATATATTTT	CASSGQGPGNTIYF
-	TRBV7-2	TRBD2	TRBJ2-5	TGTGCCAGCGTTGGGGGGGGAGAGACCCAGTACTTC	CASVGGGETQYF
-	TRBV7-2	-	TRBJ1-1	TGTGCCAGCAGCTTAGTACCGGGAACTGAAGCTTTCTTT	CASSLVPGTEAFF
-	TRBV5-1	TRBD2	TRBJ2-3	TGCGCCAGCAGTAAGGGCGGGGGTCGCACAGATACGCAGTATTTT	CASSKGGGRTDTQYF
-	TRBV7-9	-	TRBJ1-1	TGTGCCAGCAGCCCTCAGGGAGGCACTGAAGCTTTCTTT	CASSPQGGTEAFF
-	TRBV7-2	-	TRBJ2-7	TGTGCCAGCAGCCCGATCGCGGAGCTAGAGTTACTCTACGAGCAGTACTTC	CASSPIAELELLYEQYF
once	TRBV7-2	TRBD1	TRBJ1-6	TGTGCCAGCAGCTTAGCCGGGACAGGGGGATCACCCCTCCACTTT	CASSLAGTGGSPLHF
-	TRBV28	-	TRBJ1-5	TGTGCCAGCAGTTTTATCCAGGGCCATCAGCCCCAGCATTTT	CASSFIQGHQPQHF
once	TRBV18	-	TRBJ1-4	TGTGCCAGCTCGCTGCTACAGCGGGAGAGGGATGAAAAACTGTTTTTT	CASSLLQRERDEKLFF
-	TRBV7-9	TRBD1	TRBJ2-3	TGTGCCAGCAGCGGCCTGGGACAGGGGGCGAATACGCAGTATTTT	CASSGLGQGANTQYF
-	TRBV7-9	-	TRBJ1-4	TGTGCCAGCAGCTTACCCAGGGCAGAAAAACTGTTTTTT	CASSLPRAEKLFF
-	TRBV21-1	-	TRBJ2-7	TGTGCCAGCAGCGGGCGGGTTACCCTTTCCTACGAGCAGTACTTC	CASSGRVTLSYEQYF
-	TRBV5-4	TRBD1	TRBJ2-7	TGTGCCAGCGGCCCCCCAAAGCTACAGGGGGTCGAGCAGTACTTC	CASGPPKLQGVEQYF
-	TRBV19	TRBD1	TRBJ1-2	TGTGCCAGTAGTAGGAGGGGGACAGGGACCCTGAACTATGGCTACACCTTC	CASSRRGTGTLNYGYTF
-	TRBV11-3	-	TRBJ2-7	TGTGCCAGCAGCTTATCGGCAGGGCGATCCTACGAGCAGTACTTC	CASSLSAGRSYEQYF
-	TRBV7-8	TRBD1	TRBJ2-1	TGTGCCAGCAGCGCGGGACAGGTTTACAATGAGCAGTTCTTC	CASSAGQVYNEQFF
-	TRBV25-1	TRBD1	TRBJ1-2	TGTGCCAGCAGTGATCCAAGGCCAGGGGGCGCGGTGGGCTACACCTTC	CASSDPRPGGAVGYTF
-	TRBV27	-	TRBJ2-6	TGTGCCAGCAACATCTCTGGGGCCAACGTCCTGACTTTC	CASNISGANVLTF
-	TRBV4-1	TRBD1	TRBJ1-4	TGCGCCAGCAGCCAAGATCTAGACAGGGATGAAAAACTGTTTTTT	CASSQDLDRDEKLFF
-	TRBV15	-	TRBJ2-7	TGTGCCACCAGAGAGGCAGGGGTTCCCTACGAGCAGTACTTC	CATREAGVPYEQYF
-	TRBV28	-	TRBJ1-1	TGTGCCAGTTGGACCCGGGACTCTGAAGCTTTCTTT	CASWTRDSEAFF
-	TRBV7-2	-	TRBJ2-1	TGTGCCAGCAGCGAGAACAAGTCGGGTGAGCAGTTCTTC	CASSENKSGEQFF
-	TRBV30	TRBD2	TRBJ2-1	TGTGCCTGGAGGGGTAGCGGGGGGGCGTTTGAGCAGTTCTTC	CAWRGSGGAFEQFF
few	TRBV30	-	TRBJ1-1	TGTGCCTGGGCACAGGGCTCTGAAGCTTTCTTT	CAWAQGSEAFF
once	TRBV7-2	TRBD1	TRBJ2-7	TGTGCCAGCAGCTTACAGGGGGCCTCGGGCGAGCAGTACTTC	CASSLQGASGEQYF
-	TRBV30	TRBD2	TRBJ2-5	TGTGCCTGGAGTTTTGCGGGGGGGCGGGAGACCCAGTACTTC	CAWSFAGGRETQYF
-	TRBV4-2	-	TRBJ2-7	TGTGCCAGCAGCCAAGGGGCGACCTCCTACGAGCAGTACTTC	CASSQGATSYEQYF
once	TRBV5-1	TRBD2	TRBJ2-1	TGCGCCAGCAGCTTGGCCACTAGCGGGTCGTCTGAGCAGTTCTTC	CASSLATSGSSEQFF
-	TRBV18	-	TRBJ1-2	TGTGCCAGCTCACCGACCGGGACTGACTATGGCTACACCTTC	CASSPTGTDYGYTF
once	TRBV6-5	-	TRBJ1-2	TGTGCCACCCGGATAGGGGGAGCCCTTAAGCTTGGCTACACCTTC	CATRIGGALKLGYTF
few	TRBV7-9	-	TRBJ2-7	TGTGCCAGCAGCTTCCCAGGGGCCACCTACGAGCAGTACTTC	CASSFPGATYEQYF
-	TRBV7-7	TRBD2	TRBJ2-5	TGTGCTAGCAGCTTAGCGCAGGGGCTAGCGGGTCTGCAAGAGACCCAGTACTTC	CASSLAQGLAGLQETQYF
-	TRBV19	-	TRBJ1-1	TGTGCCAGCCGCGGGGGCTCAACGGGGAACACTGAAGCTTTCTTT	CASRGGSTGNTEAFF
-	TRBV7-8	-	TRBJ2-3	TGTGCCAGCAGCCCCCGAGGAGGGGGGGCGCGGACAGATACGCAGTATTTT	CASSPRGGGARTDTQYF
-	TRBV6-6	-	TRBJ2-7	TGTGCCAGCACTCCAAGTCCCACGAGCGAGCAGTACTTC	CASTPSPTSEQYF
-	TRBV7-3	TRBD1	TRBJ2-1	TGTGCCAGCAGCTTGGACAGGGGGGACGATGAGCAGTTCTTC	CASSLDRGDDEQFF
-	TRBV30	-	TRBJ1-5	TGTGCCTGGAGTACCGGAGGCAATCAGCCCCAGCATTTT	CAWSTGGNQPQHF